A single TCR beta chain is shown here with its context. Repertoires were generated with immunoSEQ multiplex PCR, while TCRdb's copy carries only in-frame clones and drops some. The table lists 800,000 or so clones, around 96% of them singletons. Terminally differentiated effector memory CD45RA+ cells were excluded from the naive CD8 cells, which were CD45RO-negative and positively selected for CCR7. The germline CDR1 and CDR2 sequences are MDHEN and SYDVKM. The CDR3 has 14 amino acids. V lost 2 bases and J 4 bases, leaving 9 bases between the germline ends. This entry comes from a study of shared clonotypes between healthy human individuals.

V and J are TRBV28 and TRBJ1-5; no definite D call. The sequencing input was naive CD8+ T cells sorted from blood. The receptor was derived from a man aged 25 to 45 in good health. The CDR3 here is CASSLALGNQPQHF. The DNA for the CDR3 is TGTGCCAGCAGTTTAGCGCTGGGAAATCAGCCCCAGCATTTT.